This T cell receptor (beta chain) was identified in a study of monozygotic twins with inflammatory bowel disease. Template switching added UMIs carrying a 6-nucleotide sample barcode. TCRdb processed the 5' RACE reads again and assigns one entry to each CDR3 protein, with no DNA. This sample contains about 300,000 distinct CDR3 sequences. This CDR3 is 14 amino acids long. Germline V lookup: CDR1 SGHRS, CDR2 YFSETQ. The V call is TRBV5-1, the J call TRBJ2-7. The sequence came from a human donor with ulcerative colitis or Crohn's disease, or a healthy co-twin of an affected twin (not recorded which). The material sequenced was blood. The CDR3 loop is CASSLGGGRYEQYF.